This entry is about one TCR beta chain. The data derive from a study of blood T cell repertoires in COVID-19. Study overall: COVID-19 samples collected from the United States, Italy and Spain covered acute and convalescent phases. From T cells, B-cell-depleted T cells, or PBMCs came the material, which was cDNA or gDNA.

Per the germline V gene, CDR1 is MGHDK and CDR2 is SYGVNS. V was pared by 2 bases and J by 5 bases, with 8 bases of the junction left unmatched. This CDR3 has 15 amino acids. Per the study methods: Cell counts per sample came from amplifying reference gene primers. Assay used: immunoSEQ multiplex PCR; TCRdb lists only in-frame clones, some missing. V, J and clone size are taken as reported in that table, and D and trimming were inferred from the DNA itself. The sample includes over 400,000 clones, around 86% of them seen just once. The chain employs TRBV25-1 and TRBJ2-5; 7 positions match TRBD1. The sequencing sample was made of peripheral blood. The sequence derives from a woman aged 25 to 45 with active or convalescent COVID-19. CDR3 protein: CASSERTGADETQYF. In DNA form, the CDR3 reads TGTGCCAGCAGTGAACGTACAGGGGCTGACGAGACCCAGTACTTC.